A selection of T cell receptor beta chains follows, all from one sample in a study of PD-1 blockade in classical Hodgkin lymphoma. Measured with immunoSEQ multiplex PCR; TCRdb has only the in-frame clones, and not every one. The data show nearly 25,000 clones, approximately 67% seen once. Source: peripheral blood mononuclear cells (PBMCs), taken before the fourth cycle of nivolumab. All receptors derive from a human donor with classical Hodgkin lymphoma. Each CDR3 is given with its conserved first and last residue. D genes are given only for firm matches. Clone size is not always given. Where it is, it says once, few, many or a class for expanded clones.

TRBV27	-	TRBJ2-6	-	TGTGCCAGCAGGGGGCAGGGAACAGGGTCTGGGGCCAACGTCCTGACTTTC	CASRGQGTGSGANVLTF
TRBV5-5	TRBD1	TRBJ2-4	-	TGTGCGAGTTCGACAGGGCCACTAGCCAAAAACATTCAGTACTTC	CASSTGPLAKNIQYF
TRBV7-2	-	TRBJ1-5	-	TGTGCCAGCAGCTTGCAACAGCACAATCAGCCCCAGCATTTT	CASSLQQHNQPQHF
TRBV18	-	TRBJ1-2	few	TGTGCCAGCTCCCCCGGGACCGACAACTATGGCTACACCTTC	CASSPGTDNYGYTF
TRBV5-1	TRBD1	TRBJ1-1	-	TGCGCCAGCAGCTCGACACGACAGGGGGCAAATGAAGCTTTCTTT	CASSSTRQGANEAFF
TRBV6-6	-	TRBJ1-6	-	TGTGCCAGCAGTTACGTTACAGTGGGTGTTGTTCCCCTCCACTTT	CASSYVTVGVVPLHF
TRBV6-1	-	TRBJ1-6	-	TGTGCCAGCAGGACTTTCGGGGATTCACCCCTCCACTTT	CASRTFGDSPLHF
TRBV4-3	TRBD1	TRBJ1-4	few	TGCGCCAGCAGCCTGAGCGAGGGGGCGTATGAAAAACTGTTTTTT	CASSLSEGAYEKLFF
TRBV6-1	TRBD1	TRBJ2-2	once	TGTGCCAGCGGCTACAGGGGTTCCGGGGAGCTGTTTTTT	CASGYRGSGELFF
TRBV5-4	-	TRBJ2-1	-	TGTGCCAGCAGCTTGTTGGGGGTCAATGAGCAGTTCTTC	CASSLLGVNEQFF
TRBV2	TRBD1	TRBJ2-2	-	TGTGCCACCACCAGACAGGGAACTAACACCGGGGAGCTGTTTTTT	CATTRQGTNTGELFF
TRBV5-4	-	TRBJ1-2	few	TGTGCCAGCAGCCTAGGGACGGAATTATATGGCTACACCTTC	CASSLGTELYGYTF
TRBV6-1	-	TRBJ1-5	-	TGTGCCAGCAGTGAAGCGGGGGGGCGTCAGCCCCAGCATTTT	CASSEAGGRQPQHF
TRBV6-6	TRBD1	TRBJ1-1	-	TGTGCCAGCAGTTTGGGACAGGGCATGAACACTGAAGCTTTCTTT	CASSLGQGMNTEAFF
TRBV5-4	TRBD2	TRBJ2-1	few	TGTGCCAGCAGCCCCCCCGGGACTAGAAGGGACAATGAGCAGTTCTTC	CASSPPGTRRDNEQFF
TRBV6-6	TRBD1	TRBJ1-2	-	TGTGCCAGCAGTTCGACAGGGTTCTATGGCTACACCTTC	CASSSTGFYGYTF
TRBV7-2	TRBD2	TRBJ2-7	-	TGTGCCAGCAGGCGCCGGGGGGGTTCCTACGAGCAGTACTTC	CASRRRGGSYEQYF
TRBV7-2	-	TRBJ2-3	-	TGTGCCAGCAGCAACCGACGGGGGGCGGAAGATACGCAGTATTTT	CASSNRRGAEDTQYF
TRBV28	TRBD2	TRBJ2-1	-	TGTGCCAGCAGTTTAACCCCCAGCGGGGGGTTTTTTGGCTCCTACAATGAGCAGTTCTTC	CASSLTPSGGFFGSYNEQFF
TRBV28	-	TRBJ2-7	-	TGTGCCAGCAGTTTAGGTGGGGGGAGCTCCTACGAGCAGTACTTC	CASSLGGGSSYEQYF
TRBV9	TRBD1	TRBJ1-6	-	TGTGCCAGCAGCGCACAACAGGGGAATTCACCCCTCCACTTT	CASSAQQGNSPLHF
TRBV7-8	-	TRBJ2-7	-	TGTGCCAGCGGGGCAGGGCTCACCTACGAGCAGTACTTC	CASGAGLTYEQYF
TRBV2	TRBD1	TRBJ1-5	-	TGTGCCAGCAGTCGACAGGGGGCTCGGCAGCCCCAGCATTTT	CASSRQGARQPQHF
TRBV7-2	TRBD2	TRBJ2-2	-	TGTGCCAGCAGCCCGGGACTAGCGGGGACCGGGGAGCTGTTTTTT	CASSPGLAGTGELFF
TRBV7-9	TRBD1	TRBJ1-2	-	TGTGCCAGCAGCTCCTGGACAGGGGGCAGTGGCTACACCTTC	CASSSWTGGSGYTF
TRBV7-3	-	TRBJ1-5	-	TGTGCCAGCAGCCGAGATGTCCCGGTCCTTTTATATAGCAATCAGCCCCAGCATTTT	CASSRDVPVLLYSNQPQHF
TRBV28	-	TRBJ1-5	-	TGTGCCAGCAGTACGGGGGGAACCAATCAGCCCCAGCATTTT	CASSTGGTNQPQHF
TRBV28	-	TRBJ2-7	once	TGTGCCACAACCCGGGAGCCCTACGAGCAGTACTTC	CATTREPYEQYF
TRBV11-3	TRBD1	TRBJ2-5	-	TGTGCCAGCAGCTTACGGACAGGTCGGGAAGAGACCCAGTACTTC	CASSLRTGREETQYF
TRBV7-9	-	TRBJ1-1	few	TGTGCCAGCAGCCCCCTCTTTAGGTGGGATGAAGCTTTCTTT	CASSPLFRWDEAFF
TRBV28	-	TRBJ1-1	few	TGTGCCAGCAGTGGACCTGGAGGGTATAGCACTGAAGCTTTCTTT	CASSGPGGYSTEAFF
TRBV7-2	-	TRBJ2-1	-	TGTGCCAGCAGCTTAGGCAGATACAATGAGCAGTTCTTC	CASSLGRYNEQFF
TRBV19	-	TRBJ1-1	few	TGTGCCAGTAGCGCAGGGACATCGAACACTGAAGCTTTCTTT	CASSAGTSNTEAFF
TRBV21-1	-	TRBJ1-6	few	TGTGCCAGCCGGACATCTCCCCCCCTCCACTTT	CASRTSPPLHF
TRBV6-5	TRBD2	TRBJ2-5	few	TGTGCCAGCAGTGCCGAGACTAGCGGGGAAGAGACCCAGTACTTC	CASSAETSGEETQYF
TRBV27	-	TRBJ2-7	few	TGTGCCAGCCGTAATCGTATCCAGGGACCGAGCTCCTACGAGCAGTACTTC	CASRNRIQGPSSYEQYF
TRBV28	TRBD1	TRBJ2-1	-	TGTGCCAGCAGTCCCCCTCGGGACAGGGAAAATGAGCAGTTCTTC	CASSPPRDRENEQFF